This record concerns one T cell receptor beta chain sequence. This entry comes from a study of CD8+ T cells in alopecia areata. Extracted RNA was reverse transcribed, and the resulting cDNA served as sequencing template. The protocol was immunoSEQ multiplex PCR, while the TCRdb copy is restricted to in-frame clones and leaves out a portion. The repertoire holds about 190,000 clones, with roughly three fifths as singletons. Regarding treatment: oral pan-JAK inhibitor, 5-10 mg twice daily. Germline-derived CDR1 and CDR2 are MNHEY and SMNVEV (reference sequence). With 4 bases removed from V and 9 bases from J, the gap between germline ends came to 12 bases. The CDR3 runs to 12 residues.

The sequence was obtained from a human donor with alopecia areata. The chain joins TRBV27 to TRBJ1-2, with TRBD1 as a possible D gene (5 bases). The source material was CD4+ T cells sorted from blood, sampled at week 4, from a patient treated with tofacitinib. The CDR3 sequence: CASSSSGTRYTF. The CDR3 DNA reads TGTGCCAGCAGTTCCTCCGGGACCCGCTACACCTTC.